These T cell receptor beta chains were read from a single sample in a study of blood T cell repertoires in COVID-19. The data were produced by immunoSEQ multiplex PCR, yet TCRdb's version contains in-frame clones alone and is incomplete. The sample holds 150,000 to 200,000 clones, about 74% seen once. Sequencing input: peripheral blood. The receptors come from a woman over 75 with acute or convalescent COVID-19. The CDR3 runs from the conserved cysteine through the conserved F or W. The D gene is left open where the match is weak. Clone size is given for some rows only: seen once, a few or many times, or a class if the clone is expanded.

size,D,V,J,length,DNA,CDR3
.,TRBD2,TRBV15,TRBJ2-1,12,TGTGCCACCGGCCAGCGGGATGGTCCCCAGTTCTTC,CATGQRDGPQFF
once,.,TRBV6-2/TRBV6-3,TRBJ2-3,16,TGTGCCAGCAGTAACCTTCCCGTGGGGGCCCCAGATACGCAGTATTTT,CASSNLPVGAPDTQYF
.,.,TRBV3-1/TRBV3-2,TRBJ2-2,13,TGTGCCAGCAGCCAAGCAGGGACCGGGGAGCTGTTTTTT,CASSQAGTGELFF
.,.,TRBV28,TRBJ2-3,13,TGTGCCAGCAGCTCCCAGGGCCCAGATACGCAGTATTTT,CASSSQGPDTQYF
.,TRBD2,TRBV7-2,TRBJ2-7,16,TGTGCCAGCAGCTTAGTGGGGGGGAGGAGCTCCTACGAGCAGTACTTC,CASSLVGGRSSYEQYF
.,.,TRBV5-1,TRBJ1-2,14,TGCGCCAGCAGCTTGGGACAGATTAACTATGGCTACACCTTC,CASSLGQINYGYTF
.,TRBD1,TRBV5-1,TRBJ1-1,15,TGCGCCAGCAGCTCACCCGGGACAGGGCAGAGGGGAGCTTTCTTT,CASSSPGTGQRGAFF
.,TRBD2,TRBV28,TRBJ2-1,17,TGTGCCAGCAGTTTGGGCGGGAGGGCCTTGATGGGCAATGAGCAGTTCTTC,CASSLGGRALMGNEQFF
.,.,TRBV6-6,TRBJ1-5,16,TGTGCCAGCAGTAGAGCTGGAAGCGCCAACGATCAGCCCCAGCATTTT,CASSRAGSANDQPQHF
few,.,TRBV24-1,TRBJ2-1,17,TGTGCCACCAGTGATTTGAAGGGAGCGGGCGGGTACAATGAGCAGTTCTTC,CATSDLKGAGGYNEQFF
.,TRBD2,TRBV28,TRBJ2-5,18,TGTGCCAGCAGTTTTACCCTAGCGGGAGGGCCAGGGGCAGAGACCCAGTACTTC,CASSFTLAGGPGAETQYF
.,.,TRBV20-1,TRBJ2-7,11,TGCAGTACCGGACAGAACTACGAGCAGTACTTC,CSTGQNYEQYF
.,.,TRBV7-6,TRBJ2-1,15,TGTGCCAGCAGCCTAGGGTATAGCACATACAATGAGCAGTTCTTC,CASSLGYSTYNEQFF
.,TRBD2,TRBV7-2,TRBJ2-2,16,TGTGCCAGCAGCTCGTCGGGGGGGCGAGACACCGGGGAGCTGTTTTTT,CASSSSGGRDTGELFF
.,TRBD2,TRBV19,TRBJ2-1,15,TGTGCCAGTAGTATCGGGGGAGGGGCATTGGAGGAGCAGTTCTTC,CASSIGGGALEEQFF
.,.,TRBV11-2,TRBJ2-1,17,TGTGCCAGCAGCTTGGGACTTGGAACCGAAGATTACAATGAGCAGTTCTTC,CASSLGLGTEDYNEQFF
few,.,TRBV5-1,TRBJ2-2,14,TGCGCCAGCAGCTCTTCATCCCCGGCCGGGGAGCTGTTTTTT,CASSSSSPAGELFF
once,.,TRBV4-1,TRBJ1-5,13,TGCGCCAGCAGCCAAGGAGACGGGCAGCCCCAGCATTTT,CASSQGDGQPQHF
.,.,TRBV19,TRBJ1-5,13,TGTGCCAGTAGTATAGCGGGGGATCAGCCCCAGCATTTT,CASSIAGDQPQHF
few,TRBD1,TRBV5-5,TRBJ2-3,15,TGTGCCAGCAGCACCGGGACAGGGACCACAGATACGCAGTATTTT,CASSTGTGTTDTQYF
.,TRBD1,TRBV5-1,TRBJ2-3,15,TGCGCCAGCAGCTGGAATCAGGGGGATGGAGATACGCAGTATTTT,CASSWNQGDGDTQYF
few,TRBD2,TRBV19,TRBJ2-7,17,TGTGCCAGTAGTATCGAAGGGACTAGCGGGATTTCCTACGAGCAGTACTTC,CASSIEGTSGISYEQYF
.,.,TRBV7-2,TRBJ1-5,13,TGTGCCAGCAGCCCTAGGAGGGGTCAGCCCCAGCATTTT,CASSPRRGQPQHF
.,.,TRBV5-4,TRBJ2-1,14,TGTGCCAGCAGCTTGGCCGGAGTGGTCAATGAGCAGTTCTTC,CASSLAGVVNEQFF
.,.,TRBV5-4,TRBJ2-1,15,TGTGCCAGCAGCTTGGGTAGCGGAGGAAGGAATGAGCAGTTCTTC,CASSLGSGGRNEQFF
once,.,TRBV3-1/TRBV3-2,TRBJ1-1,15,TGTGCCAGCAGCCAAGGCGCAGGGGCAAACACTGAAGCTTTCTTT,CASSQGAGANTEAFF
.,.,TRBV29-1,TRBJ2-1,15,TGCAGCGGGGGGATGTATGAGGCGGGATACAATGAGCAGTTCTTC,CSGGMYEAGYNEQFF
.,.,TRBV2,TRBJ1-2,13,TGTGCCAGCAGTGGTCGGGTTATCCATGGCTACACCTTC,CASSGRVIHGYTF
few,.,TRBV21-1,TRBJ2-7,15,TGTGCCAGCAGCAAAGAACAGGGGACCCCCTACGAGCAGTACTTC,CASSKEQGTPYEQYF
.,.,TRBV5-4,TRBJ2-4,16,TGTGCCAGCAGCGACGGGGGTTTGCTAGCCAAAAACATTCAGTACTTC,CASSDGGLLAKNIQYF
.,.,TRBV11-2,TRBJ2-7,15,TGTGCCAGCAGCTTATTTACCCAGGCTACCTACGAGCAGTACTTC,CASSLFTQATYEQYF
.,TRBD1,TRBV7-8,TRBJ2-1,14,TGTGCCAGCAGTCCGGGACAGGCCTACAATGAGCAGTTCTTC,CASSPGQAYNEQFF
.,.,TRBV4-2,TRBJ2-7,14,TGTGCCAGCAGCCAAGACCCAAACTCCTACGAGCAGTACTTC,CASSQDPNSYEQYF
.,TRBD2,TRBV5-4,TRBJ2-3,13,TGTGCCAGCAGCCGAACCGGGACTAGCGCGCAGTATTTT,CASSRTGTSAQYF
.,TRBD2,TRBV18,TRBJ2-5,17,TGTGCCAGCTCACCGAGGATGGCTAGCGGGTTGCAAGAGACCCAGTACTTC,CASSPRMASGLQETQYF
.,TRBD2,TRBV7-2,TRBJ2-3,13,TGTGCCAGCACTCAGCGGGAGGGGAATACGCAGTATTTT,CASTQREGNTQYF
.,.,TRBV19,TRBJ2-2,15,TGTGCCAGTAGGGGAAGACTAGCGAACACCGGGGAGCTGTTTTTT,CASRGRLANTGELFF
many,TRBD1,TRBV30,TRBJ1-6,15,TGTGCCTGGAGAACAGGACAGGGGGCAGGATCACCCCTCCACTTT,CAWRTGQGAGSPLHF
.,TRBD1,TRBV11-2,TRBJ1-2,16,TGTGCCGGCAGCTTAGGCGAGGGACAGAGAGATAGGGGCTACACCTTC,CAGSLGEGQRDRGYTF
.,.,TRBV4-1,TRBJ2-7,15,TGCGCCAGCAGCCAAGCTGACTTACCCACCTACGAGCAGTACTTC,CASSQADLPTYEQYF
.,.,TRBV19,TRBJ1-4,15,TGTGCCAGTAGGAACAGGGCCGCAACTAATGAAAAACTGTTTTTT,CASRNRAATNEKLFF
.,TRBD1,TRBV5-1,TRBJ2-2,16,TGCGCCAGCAGCCTTGGACAGGGGGCGCAAACCGGGGAGCTGTTTTTT,CASSLGQGAQTGELFF
.,TRBD1,TRBV6-5,TRBJ2-7,16,TGTGCCAGCAGTTACGCCGAGGGGGCTTCGCCTGCCGAGCAGTACTTC,CASSYAEGASPAEQYF
.,.,TRBV20-1,TRBJ1-1,12,TGCAGTGCTAGTTCCCAGGGGACTGAAGCTTTCTTT,CSASSQGTEAFF
.,.,TRBV10-3,TRBJ2-7,12,TGTGCCATCAGCAGAGGGTCCTACGAGCAGTACTTC,CAISRGSYEQYF
.,TRBD1,TRBV7-9,TRBJ2-7,14,TGTGCCAGCAGCTTCGGGACAGGAACCTACGAGCAGTACTTC,CASSFGTGTYEQYF
.,TRBD2,TRBV7-9,TRBJ2-7,15,TGTGCCAGCAGCTTAAGACTAGCGGGAGACCACGAGCAGTACTTC,CASSLRLAGDHEQYF
.,TRBD2,TRBV11-3,TRBJ2-2,15,TGTGCCAGCAGCTTGGAAGCGGGAGCGGCCGGGGAGCTGTTTTTT,CASSLEAGAAGELFF
few,TRBD2,TRBV5-1,TRBJ2-5,17,TGCGCCAGCAGCTCGGATCACCTAGCGGCAGTATCGGAGACCCAGTACTTC,CASSSDHLAAVSETQYF
.,.,TRBV11-2,TRBJ2-2,13,TGTGCCAGCAGCTTCCCGGGGACCGGGGAGCTGTTTTTT,CASSFPGTGELFF
.,TRBD2,TRBV5-1,TRBJ2-7,15,TGCGCCAGCAGGCGGACTAGCGGGAGGGCCAACGAGCAGTACTTC,CASRRTSGRANEQYF
.,.,TRBV4-3,TRBJ2-2,13,TGCGCCAGCAGCCAAGCGGGCACCGGGGAGCTGTTTTTT,CASSQAGTGELFF
.,TRBD1,TRBV7-9,TRBJ1-3,14,TGTGCCAGCAGCACAAAGGACAGGGAGGACACCATATATTTT,CASSTKDREDTIYF
.,TRBD2,TRBV10-3,TRBJ2-3,16,TGTGCCATCAGTGAGATGACTAGCGGGAGAGTCGATACGCAGTATTTT,CAISEMTSGRVDTQYF
once,TRBD1,TRBV5-1,TRBJ1-1,15,TGCGCCAGCAGCTTGGTAGGGGGCGCGTCTACTGAAGCTTTCTTT,CASSLVGGASTEAFF
.,.,TRBV4-1,TRBJ1-2,15,TGCGCCAGCAGCCAGCCCCTAGGGGTTAACTATGGCTACACCTTC,CASSQPLGVNYGYTF
once,TRBD2,TRBV3-1/TRBV3-2,TRBJ2-7,14,TGTGCCAGCAGCCCGACTAGCGGGTCCTACGAGCAGTACTTC,CASSPTSGSYEQYF